The entry below describes one T cell receptor (beta chain). The germline V gene has CDR1 PRHDT and CDR2 FYEKMQ (reference sequence). The CDR3 has 15 residues. V lost 3 bases, J lost 6 bases, and 7 bases stayed unmatched. This sample was taken from a study of technical replicates of blood from several donors. Produced via immunoSEQ multiplex PCR; TCRdb's table is partial and in-frame only. The table includes some 60,000 clones, 90% to 95% detected once. The specimen sequenced was PBMCs. V is TRBV13 and J is TRBJ2-3, with 9 positions matching TRBD2. This receptor was obtained from a human donor in good health. Some clones in this sample may be carry-over from other donors' samples. The CDR3 loop reads CASSFRRGGSDTQYF. CDR3 sequence (DNA): TGTGCCAGCAGCTTCCGGCGGGGGGGCTCGGATACGCAGTATTTT.